This T cell receptor beta chain was captured by sequencing in a study of blood T cells in healthy people across ages. The authors ran a second PCR of roughly 6 to 12 cycles using a sample-barcoded 5' primer and a J-beta primer mix. TCRdb reprocessed the 5' RACE reads via MiXCR and lists one record per CDR3 protein. There are some 760,000 distinct CDR3 sequences in the sample; 20% to 25% occur only once, and more than 8% lies in the top ten. This CDR3 has 16 residues. The V end was cut by 2 bases, the J end by 4 bases, with 15 bases between. The same data also went into a second study, on T cells of mothers and their children. This second study says: Each donor was one of three healthy Caucasian mothers or one of their six children. Second-round PCR products received sample barcodes and 2-4 random nucleotides from the M1S primer. Each mother yielded more than 9.5 million TCR beta CDR3 reads. Each child yielded approximately 3 million reads.

This chain uses TRBV12-3 or TRBV12-4 with TRBJ2-1, with a tentative D call TRBD2 (6 bases). The TCR was taken from a boy between 10 and 17 years old in good health. Sequenced: blood. The CDR3 loop is CASSLRGRRGYNEQFF. The CDR3 DNA sequence: TGTGCCAGCAGTTTAAGAGGGCGGCGGGGTTACAATGAGCAGTTCTTC.